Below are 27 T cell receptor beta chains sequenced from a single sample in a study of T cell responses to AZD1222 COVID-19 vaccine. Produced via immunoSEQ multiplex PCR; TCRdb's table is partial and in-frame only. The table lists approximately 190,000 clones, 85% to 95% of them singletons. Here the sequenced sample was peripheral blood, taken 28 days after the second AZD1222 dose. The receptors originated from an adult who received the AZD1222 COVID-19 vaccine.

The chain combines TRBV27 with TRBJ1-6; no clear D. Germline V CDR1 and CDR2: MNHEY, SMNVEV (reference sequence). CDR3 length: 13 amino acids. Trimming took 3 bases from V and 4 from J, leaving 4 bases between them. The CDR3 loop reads CASSFGYNSPLHF. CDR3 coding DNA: TGTGCCAGCAGTTTCGGGTATAATTCACCCCTCCACTTT.

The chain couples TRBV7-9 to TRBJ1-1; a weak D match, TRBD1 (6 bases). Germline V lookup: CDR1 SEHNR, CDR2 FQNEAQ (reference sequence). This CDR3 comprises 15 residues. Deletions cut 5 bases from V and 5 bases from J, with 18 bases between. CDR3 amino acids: CASSQQQGVRTEAFF. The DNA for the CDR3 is TGTGCCAGCAGCCAACAACAGGGAGTTAGGACTGAAGCTTTCTTT.

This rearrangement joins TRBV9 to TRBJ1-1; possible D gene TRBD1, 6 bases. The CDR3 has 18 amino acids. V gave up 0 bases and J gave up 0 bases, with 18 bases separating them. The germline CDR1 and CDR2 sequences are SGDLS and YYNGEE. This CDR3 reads CASSVVPPGGGMNTEAFF. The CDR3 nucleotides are TGTGCCAGCAGCGTAGTGCCCCCGGGGGGCGGGATGAACACTGAAGCTTTCTTT.

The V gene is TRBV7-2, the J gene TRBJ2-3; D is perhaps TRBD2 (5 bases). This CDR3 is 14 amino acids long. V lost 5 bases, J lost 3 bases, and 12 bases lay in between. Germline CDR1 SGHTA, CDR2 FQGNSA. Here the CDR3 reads CASSAVGSTDTQYF. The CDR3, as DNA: TGTGCCAGCAGCGCGGTTGGGAGTACAGATACGCAGTATTTT. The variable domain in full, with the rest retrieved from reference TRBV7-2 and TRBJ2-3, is GAGVSQSPSNKVTEKGKDVELRCDPISGHTALYWYRQSLGQGLEFLIYFQGNSAPDKSGLPSDRFSAERTGGSVSTLTIQRTQQEDSAVYLCASSAVGSTDTQYFGPGTRLTVL.

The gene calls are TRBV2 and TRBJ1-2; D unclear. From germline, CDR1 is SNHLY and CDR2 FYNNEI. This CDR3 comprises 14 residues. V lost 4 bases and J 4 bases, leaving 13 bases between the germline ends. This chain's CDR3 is CASSALGWGYGYTF. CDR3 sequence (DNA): TGTGCCAGCAGTGCTTTAGGATGGGGCTATGGCTACACCTTC. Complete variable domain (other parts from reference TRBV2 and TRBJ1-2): EPEVTQTPSHQVTQMGQEVILRCVPISNHLYFYWYRQILGQKVEFLVSFYNNEISEKSEIFDDQFSVERPDGSNFTLKIRSTKLEDSAMYFCASSALGWGYGYTFGSGTRLTVV.

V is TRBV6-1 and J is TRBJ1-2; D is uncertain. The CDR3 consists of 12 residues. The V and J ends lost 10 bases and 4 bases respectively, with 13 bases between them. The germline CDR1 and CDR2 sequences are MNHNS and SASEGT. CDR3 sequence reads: CATAAEFYGYTF. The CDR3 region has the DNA TGTGCCACCGCTGCTGAGTTCTATGGCTACACCTTC.

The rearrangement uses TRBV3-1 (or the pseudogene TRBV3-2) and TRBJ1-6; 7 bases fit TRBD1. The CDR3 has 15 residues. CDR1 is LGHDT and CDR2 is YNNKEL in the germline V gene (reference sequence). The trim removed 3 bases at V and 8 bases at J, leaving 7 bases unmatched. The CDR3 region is CASSQRQGLDSPLHF. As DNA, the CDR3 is TGTGCCAGCAGCCAGCGACAGGGTCTAGATTCACCCCTCCACTTT.

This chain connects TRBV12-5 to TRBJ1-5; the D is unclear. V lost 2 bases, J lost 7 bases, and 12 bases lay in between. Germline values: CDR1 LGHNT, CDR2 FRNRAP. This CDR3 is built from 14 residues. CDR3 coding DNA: TGTGCTAGTGGTTTGTGGTCACCAGCACAGCCCCAGCATTTT. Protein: CASGLWSPAQPQHF.

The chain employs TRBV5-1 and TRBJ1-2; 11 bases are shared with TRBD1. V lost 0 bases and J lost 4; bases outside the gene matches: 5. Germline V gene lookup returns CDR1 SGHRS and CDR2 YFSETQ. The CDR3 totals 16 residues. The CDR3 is CASSLDRTGGLYGYTF. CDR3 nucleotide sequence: TGCGCCAGCAGCTTGGACCGGACAGGGGGCCTCTATGGCTACACCTTC.

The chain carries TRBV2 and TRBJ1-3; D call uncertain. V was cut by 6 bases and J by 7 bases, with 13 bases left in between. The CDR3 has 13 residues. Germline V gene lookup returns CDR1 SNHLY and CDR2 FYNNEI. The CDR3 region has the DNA TGTGCCAGCAGGACGGAGCCGAGGAACACCATATATTTT. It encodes CASRTEPRNTIYF.

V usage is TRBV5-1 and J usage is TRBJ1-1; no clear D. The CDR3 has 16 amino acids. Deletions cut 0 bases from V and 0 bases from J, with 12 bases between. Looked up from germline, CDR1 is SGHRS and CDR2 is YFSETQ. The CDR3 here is CASSLDGRPMNTEAFF. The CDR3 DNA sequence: TGCGCCAGCAGCTTGGATGGGCGGCCGATGAACACTGAAGCTTTCTTT.

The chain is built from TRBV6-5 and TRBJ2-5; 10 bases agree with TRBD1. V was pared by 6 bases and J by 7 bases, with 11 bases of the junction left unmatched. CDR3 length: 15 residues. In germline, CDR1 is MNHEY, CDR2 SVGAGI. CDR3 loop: CASSWDRGRLGTQYF. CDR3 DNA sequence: TGTGCCAGCAGCTGGGACAGGGGCCGGTTGGGGACCCAGTACTTC.

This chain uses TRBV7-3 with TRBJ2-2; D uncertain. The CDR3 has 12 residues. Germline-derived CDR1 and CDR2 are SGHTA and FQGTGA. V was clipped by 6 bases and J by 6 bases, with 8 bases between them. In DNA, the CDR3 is TGTGCCAGCAGTATAGGTCCCGGGGAGCTGTTTTTT. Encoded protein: CASSIGPGELFF.

CDR3: CAWDRDSGNTIYF. Here the CDR3 DNA reads TGTGCCTGGGACAGAGACTCTGGAAACACCATATATTTT. The chain has TRBV30 and TRBJ1-3, with D perhaps TRBD1 (5 bases). Trimming cost V 5 bases and J 0 bases, with 8 bases left between them. Germline CDR1 and CDR2: GTSNPN and SVGIG (reference sequence). This CDR3 spans 13 amino acids.

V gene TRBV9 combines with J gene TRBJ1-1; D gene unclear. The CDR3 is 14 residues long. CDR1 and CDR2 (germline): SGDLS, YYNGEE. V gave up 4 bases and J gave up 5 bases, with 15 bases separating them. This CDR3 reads CASSTRNRETEAFF. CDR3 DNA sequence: TGTGCCAGCAGCACACGAAATCGCGAAACTGAAGCTTTCTTT.

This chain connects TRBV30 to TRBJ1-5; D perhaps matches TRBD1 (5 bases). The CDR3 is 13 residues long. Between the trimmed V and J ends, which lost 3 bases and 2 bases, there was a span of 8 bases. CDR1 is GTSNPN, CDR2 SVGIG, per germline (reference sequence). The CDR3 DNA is TGTGCCTGGAGGCAGGGCGGCAATCAGCCCCAGCATTTT. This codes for CAWRQGGNQPQHF.

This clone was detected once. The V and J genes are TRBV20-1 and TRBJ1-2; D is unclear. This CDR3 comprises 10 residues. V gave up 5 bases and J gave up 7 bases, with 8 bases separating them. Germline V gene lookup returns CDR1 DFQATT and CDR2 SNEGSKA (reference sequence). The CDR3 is CSAREGGYTF. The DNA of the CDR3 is TGCAGTGCTCGGGAGGGTGGCTACACCTTC.

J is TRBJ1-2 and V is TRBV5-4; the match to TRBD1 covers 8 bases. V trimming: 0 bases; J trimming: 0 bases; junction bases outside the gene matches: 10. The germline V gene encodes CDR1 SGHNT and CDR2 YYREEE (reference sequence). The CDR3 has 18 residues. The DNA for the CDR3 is TGTGCCAGCAGCTTGGGCACTACAGGGGGAGCGGCTAACTATGGCTACACCTTC. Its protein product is CASSLGTTGGAANYGYTF.

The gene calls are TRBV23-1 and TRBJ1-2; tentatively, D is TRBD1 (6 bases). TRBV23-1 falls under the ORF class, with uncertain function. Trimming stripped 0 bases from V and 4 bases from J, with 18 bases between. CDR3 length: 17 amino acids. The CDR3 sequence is CASSQSKGGQGPYGYTF. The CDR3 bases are TGCGCCAGCAGTCAATCTAAGGGGGGGCAGGGCCCCTATGGCTACACCTTC.

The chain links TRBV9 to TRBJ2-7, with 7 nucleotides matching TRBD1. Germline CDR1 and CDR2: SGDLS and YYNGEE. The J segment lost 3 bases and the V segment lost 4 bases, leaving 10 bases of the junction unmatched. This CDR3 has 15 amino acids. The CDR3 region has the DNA TGTGCCAGCAGCCTCAGCGGACAGGATAGCTACGAGCAGTACTTC. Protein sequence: CASSLSGQDSYEQYF.

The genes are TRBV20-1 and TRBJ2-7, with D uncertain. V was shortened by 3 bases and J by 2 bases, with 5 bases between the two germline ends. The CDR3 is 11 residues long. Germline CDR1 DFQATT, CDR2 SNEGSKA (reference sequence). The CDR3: CSASRAYEQYF. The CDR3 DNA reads TGCAGTGCTAGTAGGGCCTACGAGCAGTACTTC.

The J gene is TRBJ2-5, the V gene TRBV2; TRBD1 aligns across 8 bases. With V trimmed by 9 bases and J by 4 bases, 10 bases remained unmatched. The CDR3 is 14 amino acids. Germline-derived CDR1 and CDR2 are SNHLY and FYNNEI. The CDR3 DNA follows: TGTGCCAGGAAGACAACAGGGGGACGAGAGACCCAGTACTTC. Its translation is CARKTTGGRETQYF.

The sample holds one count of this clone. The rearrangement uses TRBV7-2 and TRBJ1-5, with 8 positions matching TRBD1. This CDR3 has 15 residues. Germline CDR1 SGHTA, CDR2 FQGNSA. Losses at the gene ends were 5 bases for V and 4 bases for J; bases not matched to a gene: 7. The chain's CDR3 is CASSPGTGVNQPQHF. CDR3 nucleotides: TGTGCCAGCAGCCCCGGGACAGGAGTGAATCAGCCCCAGCATTTT.

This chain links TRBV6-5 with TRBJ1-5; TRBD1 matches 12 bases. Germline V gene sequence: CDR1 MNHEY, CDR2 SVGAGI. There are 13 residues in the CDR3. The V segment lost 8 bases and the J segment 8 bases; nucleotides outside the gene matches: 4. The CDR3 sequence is CASRDRGLEPQHF. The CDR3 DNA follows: TGTGCCAGCCGGGACAGGGGGCTGGAGCCCCAGCATTTT.

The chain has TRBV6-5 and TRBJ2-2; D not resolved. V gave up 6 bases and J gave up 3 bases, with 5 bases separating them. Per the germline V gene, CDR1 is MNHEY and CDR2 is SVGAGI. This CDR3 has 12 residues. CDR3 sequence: CASRRDTGELFF. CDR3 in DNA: TGTGCCAGCAGAAGGGACACCGGGGAGCTGTTTTTT.

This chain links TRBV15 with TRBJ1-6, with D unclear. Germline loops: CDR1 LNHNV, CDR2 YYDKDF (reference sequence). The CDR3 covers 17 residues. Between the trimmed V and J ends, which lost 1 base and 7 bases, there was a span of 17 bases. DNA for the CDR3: TGTGCCACCAGCAGAGTCCGTCTCGGGGTAGGGAATTCACCCCTCCACTTT. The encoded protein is CATSRVRLGVGNSPLHF.

CDR3: CASSQGVYRGQPQHF. The CDR3, as DNA: TGTGCCAGCAGCCAAGGAGTGTACAGGGGTCAGCCCCAGCATTTT. This chain connects TRBV3-1 (or the pseudogene TRBV3-2) to TRBJ1-5, with 7 bases identical to TRBD1. From germline, CDR1 is LGHDT and CDR2 YNNKEL (reference sequence). The CDR3 is made up of 15 amino acids. The junction had 6 bases not matched to a gene; V was cut back by 1 base and J by 6 bases.